This record covers a single T cell receptor (beta chain). The antigen remains unidentified. UMIs and sample barcodes were carried by the TCR alpha and TCR beta cDNA libraries that 5'RACE produced using constant-segment primers. TCRdb called the 5' RACE reads again in MiXCR, with one record for every CDR3 protein. The sample has approximately 490,000 distinct CDR3 sequences, 20% seen once; the top ten hold roughly an eighth. This specimen comes from a study of T-cell memory formation after mild COVID-19. Study-level background: The two donors had largely donor-specific TCR clusters. Study findings and constraints: CD4+ contracting clones were found mainly in CM and EM, and CD8+ ones in EMRA. Pre-infection memory harbored some responding clones, suggesting cross-reactive memory joined.

This CDR3 has 16 residues. Germline CDR1 MGHRA, CDR2 YSYEKL. Losses at the gene ends were 1 base for V and 2 bases for J; bases not matched to a gene: 7. What was sequenced was PBMCs or a T cell subset sorted from them (not recorded which). The chain joins TRBV4-1 to TRBJ1-2; 7 nucleotides line up with TRBD1. The TCR originated in an adult woman who had mild COVID-19 (a few samples of this study predate the infection). Cell type and time point are not known. The CDR3 DNA follows: TGCGCCAGCAGCCAAGGGAACGGACAGGCAAACTATGGCTACACCTTC. Translating it yields CASSQGNGQANYGYTF.